Below, 18 T cell receptor beta chains from the same sample are listed, as sequenced in a study of blood T cell repertoires in COVID-19. TCRdb keeps only in-frame clones here, not all; method: immunoSEQ multiplex PCR. The data hold over 200,000 clones, with 70% to 90% observed a single time. The sequenced sample consisted of PBMCs or T cells enriched from blood (not recorded which). Receptors originate from a woman between 35 and 50 years old with acute COVID-19.

The chain recombines TRBV19 with TRBJ2-7; possible D gene TRBD2, 5 bases. The CDR3 is made up of 15 amino acids. Trimming cost V 3 bases and J 3 bases, with 15 bases left between them. Germline V lookup: CDR1 LNHDA, CDR2 SQIVND (reference sequence). The CDR3 DNA sequence: TGTGCCAGTAGTATCGGTCCGGGAACGGGCTACGAGCAGTACGTC. Translated: CASSIGPGTGYEQYV.

This rearrangement joins TRBV28 to TRBJ2-1, with D possibly TRBD1 on 6 matching bases. Germline V gene data show CDR1 as MDHEN and CDR2 as SYDVKM. The CDR3 is made up of 11 amino acids. Trimming shortened V by 4 bases and J by 9 bases, and 7 bases separated the two germline ends. The CDR3 here is CASSSQGEQFF. DNA for the CDR3: TGTGCCAGCAGTTCACAGGGTGAGCAGTTCTTC.

The rearrangement uses TRBV6-5 and TRBJ1-2; no reliable D call. Germline V gene data show CDR1 as MNHEY and CDR2 as SVGAGI. The CDR3 extends over 12 amino acids. CDR3 in DNA: TGTGCGACCCGGAGAGCTAACTATGGCTACACCTTC. Amino acid sequence: CATRRANYGYTF.

The chain uses TRBV3-1 (or the pseudogene TRBV3-2) and TRBJ2-3; D perhaps matches TRBD2 (5 bases). V lost 1 base and J lost 6, with 11 bases in between. Germline V gene lookup returns CDR1 LGHDT and CDR2 YNNKEL (reference sequence). The CDR3 loop spans 14 amino acids. DNA for the CDR3: TGTGCCAGCAGCCAAGCGACCTGGAGGGATACGCAGTATTTT. Translated, it gives CASSQATWRDTQYF.

This clone was detected only a few times. The genes are TRBV19 and TRBJ2-4, with D possibly matching TRBD2 (6 bases). Germline lookup yields CDR1 LNHDA and CDR2 SQIVND (reference sequence). The CDR3 sequence is 13 residues long. With 1 base removed from V and 5 bases from J, the gap between germline ends came to 6 bases. CDR3 in amino acids: CASSIGGENIQYF. The CDR3 nucleotides are TGTGCCAGTAGTATAGGCGGGGAAAACATTCAGTACTTC.

This clone was seen a few times. The identical CDR3 is also encoded by other nucleotide sequences in the sample. The chain links TRBV2 to TRBJ1-3; 7 bases map to TRBD1. V was clipped by 6 bases and J by 0 bases; unmatched bases: 2. This CDR3 is built from 14 residues. Germline V gene sequence: CDR1 SNHLY, CDR2 FYNNEI. The DNA of the CDR3 is TGTGCCAGCAGGGGACAGAGCTCTGGAAACACCATATATTTT. Amino acids: CASRGQSSGNTIYF.

The chain uses TRBV3-1 (or the pseudogene TRBV3-2) and TRBJ1-5; D may be TRBD1 (5 bases). V shed 5 bases and J shed 4 bases, with 12 bases lying between them. This CDR3 is built from 14 residues. Germline V CDR1 and CDR2: LGHDT, YNNKEL (reference sequence). CDR3 nucleotides: TGTGCCAGCAGCTATGGCAGGGCTAATCAGCCCCAGCATTTT. Amino acids: CASSYGRANQPQHF.

This chain uses TRBV6-5 with TRBJ2-3; maybe TRBD2 (5 bases). This CDR3 contains 14 residues. The V gene lost 6 bases and the J gene lost 0 bases, with 10 bases spanning the gap. The germline gives CDR1 MNHEY, CDR2 SVGAGI. The CDR3 nucleotides read TGTGCCAGCAGACTACCGGGAAGCACAGATACGCAGTATTTT. Translating gives CASRLPGSTDTQYF.

V gene TRBV5-1 combines with J gene TRBJ2-1; the D gene is possibly TRBD1 (5 bases). Germline lookup yields CDR1 SGHRS and CDR2 YFSETQ. This CDR3 region has 19 residues. V was trimmed by 0 bases and J by 5 bases, leaving 24 bases between them. CDR3 nucleotide sequence: TGCGCCAGCAGCTTGGCTGTCAGGGCTAGTAGGAGTATCAACAATGAGCAGTTCTTC. The encoded protein is CASSLAVRASRSINNEQFF.

The chain recombines TRBV2 with TRBJ1-1; a weak D match, TRBD1 (6 bases). V lost 8 bases and J lost 3, with 7 bases in between. This CDR3 has 11 amino acids. From germline, CDR1 is SNHLY and CDR2 FYNNEI. The DNA of the CDR3 is TGTGCCAGCCACAGGGACACTGAAGCTTTCTTT. This encodes CASHRDTEAFF.

A note on this clone: Distinct nucleotide sequences in the sample also encode this CDR3. The rearrangement links TRBV30 to TRBJ1-6, with TRBD1 matching 7 bases. The CDR3 consists of 14 residues. Trimming removed 0 bases from V and 7 bases from J; junction bases left unmatched: 3. Germline V lookup: CDR1 GTSNPN, CDR2 SVGIG (reference sequence). CDR3 sequence: CAWSVNRGNSPLHF. The CDR3 region has the DNA TGTGCCTGGAGTGTAAACAGGGGAAATTCACCCCTCCACTTT.

The rearrangement uses TRBV2 and TRBJ2-2, with 7 bases aligning to TRBD1. This CDR3 is 13 amino acids long. Germline CDR1 is SNHLY and CDR2 is FYNNEI. With V trimmed by 6 bases and J by 5 bases, 3 bases remained unmatched. CDR3: CASRTQGTGELFF. The CDR3 nucleotides are TGTGCCAGCAGAACACAGGGGACCGGGGAGCTGTTTTTT. The whole variable domain, filled in from reference TRBV2 and TRBJ2-2, reads EPEVTQTPSHQVTQMGQEVILRCVPISNHLYFYWYRQILGQKVEFLVSFYNNEISEKSEIFDDQFSVERPDGSNFTLKIRSTKLEDSAMYFCASRTQGTGELFFGEGSRLTVL.

The chain is built from TRBV10-3 and TRBJ1-1; possibly TRBD1 for D (6 bases). Germline V gene data show CDR1 as ENHRY and CDR2 as SYGVKD. The V end was cut by 10 bases, the J end by 0 bases, with 12 bases between. This CDR3 comprises 13 residues. CDR3 bases: TGTGCCACCTTTCAGGGGTTGAACACTGAAGCTTTCTTT. Translating it yields CATFQGLNTEAFF.

The chain uses TRBV7-8 and TRBJ2-4; 8 positions match TRBD2. Trimming cost V 0 bases and J 0 bases; bases outside gene matches: 13. The CDR3 contains 20 residues. CDR1 SGHVS and CDR2 FQNEAQ come from the germline V gene. CDR3 amino acids: CASSLADRGGSGLAKNIQYF. The CDR3 bases are TGTGCCAGCAGCTTAGCGGATCGCGGGGGGTCGGGGTTAGCCAAAAACATTCAGTACTTC.

V gene TRBV12-3 or TRBV12-4 combines with J gene TRBJ1-2; D unclear. V was pared by 1 base and J by 7 bases, with 10 bases between. The length of the CDR3 is 13 residues. The CDR3: CASSLGGVVGYTF. As DNA, the CDR3 is TGTGCCAGCAGTTTAGGAGGAGTGGTTGGCTACACCTTC.

This sequence joins TRBV27 and TRBJ1-2; 7 bases are a match to TRBD1. The germline V gene encodes CDR1 MNHEY and CDR2 SMNVEV (reference sequence). V was pared by 8 bases and J by 2 bases, with 8 bases of the junction left unmatched. The CDR3 length is 14 residues. The DNA for the CDR3 is TGTGCCAGCTCCACCGGGACAGCGAACTATGGCTACACCTTC. It encodes CASSTGTANYGYTF.

The chain joins TRBV4-3 to TRBJ2-7; TRBD1 matches 8 bases. After removal of 1 base from V and 7 bases from J, the junction contained 3 bases not matched to a gene. The CDR3 runs to 13 residues. The germline V gene has CDR1 LGHNA and CDR2 YSLEER. The CDR3 here is CASSQVRDREQYF. Written as DNA, the CDR3 is TGCGCCAGCAGCCAAGTCCGGGACAGGGAGCAGTACTTC.

The chain has TRBV19 and TRBJ1-2, with D possibly being TRBD1 (5 bases). Trimming cost V 3 bases and J 8 bases, with 10 bases left between them. Germline values: CDR1 LNHDA, CDR2 SQIVND (reference sequence). The CDR3 extends over 12 amino acids. The chain's CDR3 is CASSIGGWGYTF. CDR3 in DNA: TGTGCCAGTAGTATCGGGGGTTGGGGCTACACCTTC.